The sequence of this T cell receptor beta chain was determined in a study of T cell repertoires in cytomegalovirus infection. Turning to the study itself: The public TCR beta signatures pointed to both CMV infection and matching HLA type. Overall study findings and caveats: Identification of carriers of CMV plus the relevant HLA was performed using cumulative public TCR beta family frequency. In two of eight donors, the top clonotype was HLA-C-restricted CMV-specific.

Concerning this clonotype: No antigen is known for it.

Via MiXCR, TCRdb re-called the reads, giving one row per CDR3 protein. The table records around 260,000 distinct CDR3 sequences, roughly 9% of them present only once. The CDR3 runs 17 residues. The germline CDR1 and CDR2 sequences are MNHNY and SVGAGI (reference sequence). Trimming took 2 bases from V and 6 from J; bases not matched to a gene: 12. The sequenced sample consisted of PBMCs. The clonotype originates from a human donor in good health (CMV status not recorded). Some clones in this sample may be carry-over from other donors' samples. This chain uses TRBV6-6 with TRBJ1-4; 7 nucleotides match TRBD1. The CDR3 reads CASSYPSWGRGDEKLFF. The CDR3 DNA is TGTGCCAGCAGTTACCCATCCTGGGGCAGGGGGGATGAAAAACTGTTTTTT.